The 2 T cell receptor beta chains listed next were all sequenced from one sample in a study of tumor-infiltrating lymphocytes in primary liver carcinoma. Scientists recovered RNA and DNA together from roughly 20-30 mg of unsorted bulk tissue. TCR beta cDNA came from roughly 0.45 ug total RNA, primed with a constant-region primer. Slightly modified ARM-PCR with three nested multiplex PCR rounds yielded TCR beta libraries. It was with TRBV1-TRBV30 forward primers and a C-beta reverse primer that the first two PCR rounds were run, at roughly 9 cycles each. TCRdb reprocessed the multiplex PCR reads with MiXCR, giving one entry per CDR3 protein. This sample carries roughly 49,000 distinct CDR3 sequences, about 80% of them seen once, and the ten largest clones take around a quarter. Sequencing used liver tumor tissue from sampling region 5. Subset of the sample: tumor region T5, tumor centre. These receptors were collected from a man in his forties with primary liver carcinoma and hepatitis B virus infection.

A remark on this clonotype: As the CDR3 is not closed by the conserved phenylalanine or tryptophan, this likely results from a read error. This sequence joins TRBV7-9 and TRBJ2-5; D is unclear. The CDR3 loop spans 12 amino acids. Trimming removed 5 bases from V and 5 bases from J, with 9 bases in between. From germline, CDR1 is SEHNR and CDR2 FQNEAQ (reference sequence). The CDR3 bases are TGTGCCAGCAGCCAGGAAGTGGAGACCCAGTACTTA. Translation: CASSQEVETQYL.

As to this clonotype: The missing conserved phenylalanine or tryptophan at the end of this CDR3 makes a read error likely. The chain uses TRBV12-3 or TRBV12-4 and TRBJ2-1; D unclear. The CDR3 runs to 13 residues. Trimming stripped 3 bases from V and 5 bases from J, with 8 bases between. The CDR3 DNA reads as TGTGCCAGCAGTTTCGGCAGAGACAATGAGCAGTTCCTC. Translated, it gives CASSFGRDNEQFL.